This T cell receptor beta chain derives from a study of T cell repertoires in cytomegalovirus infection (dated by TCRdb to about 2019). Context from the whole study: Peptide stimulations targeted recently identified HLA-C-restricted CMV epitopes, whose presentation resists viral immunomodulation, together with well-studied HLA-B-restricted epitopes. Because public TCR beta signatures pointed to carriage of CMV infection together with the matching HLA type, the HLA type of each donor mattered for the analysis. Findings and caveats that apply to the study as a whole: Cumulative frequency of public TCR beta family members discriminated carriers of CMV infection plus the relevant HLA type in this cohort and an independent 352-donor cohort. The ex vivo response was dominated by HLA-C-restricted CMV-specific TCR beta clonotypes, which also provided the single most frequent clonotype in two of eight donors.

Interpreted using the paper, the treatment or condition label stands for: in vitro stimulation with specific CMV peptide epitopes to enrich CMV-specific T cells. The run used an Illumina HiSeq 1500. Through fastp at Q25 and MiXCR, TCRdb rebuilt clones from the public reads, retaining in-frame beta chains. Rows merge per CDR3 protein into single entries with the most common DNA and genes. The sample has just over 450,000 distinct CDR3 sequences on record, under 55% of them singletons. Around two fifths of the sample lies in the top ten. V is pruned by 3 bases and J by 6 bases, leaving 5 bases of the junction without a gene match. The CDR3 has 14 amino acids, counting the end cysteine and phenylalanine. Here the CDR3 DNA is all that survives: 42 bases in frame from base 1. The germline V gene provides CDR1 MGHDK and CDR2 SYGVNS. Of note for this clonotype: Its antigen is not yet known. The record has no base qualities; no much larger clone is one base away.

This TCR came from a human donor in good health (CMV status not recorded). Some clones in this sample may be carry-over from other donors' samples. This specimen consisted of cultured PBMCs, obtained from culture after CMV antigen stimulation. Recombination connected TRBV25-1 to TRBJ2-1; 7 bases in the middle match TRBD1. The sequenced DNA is TGTGCCAGCAGTGAGGGAACAGGGGCCAATGAGCAGTTCTTC. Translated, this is CASSEGTGANEQFF.